These T cell receptor beta chains were read from a single sample in a study of control samples from healthy donors and cancer patients. Generated by immunoSEQ multiplex PCR, the TCRdb table keeps only in-frame clones and is missing some. The data show 90,000 to 110,000 clones, roughly 80% seen once. Sequenced input: blood. The source is a woman aged 45-59 years in good health. Each CDR3 is given with its conserved first and last residue.

TRBJ1-6 TRBV25-1 CASSSGTGGNSPLHF
TRBJ1-4 TRBV2 CASSSGNTYEKLFF
TRBJ2-1 TRBV7-2 CASSPGGLAGGPHEQFF
TRBJ2-7 TRBV20-1 CSASPTSGAGSYEQYF
TRBJ1-4 TRBV20-1 CSASREKLFF
TRBJ1-6 TRBV5-1 CASSLVGALNSPLHF
TRBJ2-5 TRBV19 CASSIDRGLAGFQETQYF
TRBJ2-5 TRBV6-2/TRBV6-3 CASSLPRGLQETQYF
TRBJ2-5 TRBV5-1 CASNEGGAETQYF
TRBJ1-3 TRBV30 CAWSNRGSGNTIYF
TRBJ1-5 TRBV6-5 CASRSDRNSNQPQHF
TRBJ2-3 TRBV24-1 CATSDRRTGGTDTQYF
TRBJ1-4 TRBV15 CATSRVVFNEKLFF
TRBJ2-7 TRBV30 CAWSRGTYEQYF
TRBJ1-1 TRBV7-9 CASSTKTGTANTEAFF
TRBJ1-2 TRBV24-1 CATSDSGVRASHGYTF
TRBJ1-5 TRBV7-2 CASSLVSDPNQPQHF
TRBJ2-5 TRBV5-1 CASSTGEKETQYF
TRBJ1-4 TRBV7-2 CASSLEQGRIGKLFF
TRBJ2-3 TRBV7-2 CASSLRTAGADTQYF
TRBJ2-7 TRBV24-1 CATGTGEYEQYF
TRBJ2-3 TRBV19 CASSIGQNTDTQYF
TRBJ1-4 TRBV5-6 CASSLMGRTNEKLFF
TRBJ1-4 TRBV28 CASSLGLGTNEKLFF
TRBJ2-2 TRBV5-5 CASSFRGGGDTGELFF
TRBJ1-1 TRBV30 CAWSGLDRVEAFF
TRBJ1-6 TRBV7-6 CASSLTPGAYNSPLHF
TRBJ2-1 TRBV6-1 CASSDQRGSNNEQFF
TRBJ2-1 TRBV7-7 CASSLDSGGAGGNEQFF
TRBJ1-2 TRBV6-6 CASSNREASGYTF
TRBJ1-4 TRBV4-1 CASSPDGINEKLFF
TRBJ1-6 TRBV9 CASSSRGEYSPLHF
TRBJ2-1 TRBV5-1 CASSDIAGYNEQFF
TRBJ1-5 TRBV2 CASTQGANQPQHF
TRBJ1-1 TRBV14 CASSLKWGNTEAFF
TRBJ1-2 TRBV28 CASSRVGNYGYTF
TRBJ2-3 TRBV9 CASSVGGTDTQYF
TRBJ2-5 TRBV7-9 CASSRLGDQETQYF
TRBJ2-3 TRBV24-1 CATSPTGGTDTQYF
TRBJ1-1 TRBV30 CALEVWDTEAFF
TRBJ2-3 TRBV19 CASSIEGPGGGSDTQYF
TRBJ2-3 TRBV7-2 CASSPLAGFSTDTQYF
TRBJ1-6 TRBV11-2 CASSSPTGLYSPLHF
TRBJ1-6 TRBV30 CAWSRFFGSPLHF